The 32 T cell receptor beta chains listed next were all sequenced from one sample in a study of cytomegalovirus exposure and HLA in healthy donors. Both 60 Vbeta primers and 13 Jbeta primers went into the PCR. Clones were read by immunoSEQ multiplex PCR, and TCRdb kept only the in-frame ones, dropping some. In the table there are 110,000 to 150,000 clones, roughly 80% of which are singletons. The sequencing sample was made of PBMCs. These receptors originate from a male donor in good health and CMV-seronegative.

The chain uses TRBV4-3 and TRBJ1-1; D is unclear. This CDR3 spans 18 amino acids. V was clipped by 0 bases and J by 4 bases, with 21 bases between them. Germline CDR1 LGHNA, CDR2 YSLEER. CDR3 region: CASSQDFGRKDLFTEAFF. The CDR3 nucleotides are TGCGCCAGCAGCCAAGATTTCGGCAGGAAAGACCTATTCACTGAAGCTTTCTTT.

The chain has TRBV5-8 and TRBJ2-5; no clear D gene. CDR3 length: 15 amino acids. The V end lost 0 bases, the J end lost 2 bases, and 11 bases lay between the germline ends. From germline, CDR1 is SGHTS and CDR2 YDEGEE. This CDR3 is CASSLGAGKQETQYF. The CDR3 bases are TGTGCCAGCAGCTTGGGGGCAGGTAAACAAGAGACCCAGTACTTC.

The CDR3 region is CASSQEVQGGHEQYF. The CDR3 region has the DNA TGCGCCAGCAGCCAAGAGGTACAGGGTGGCCACGAGCAGTACTTC. The gene calls are TRBV4-3 and TRBJ2-7, with D tentatively TRBD1 (6 bases). The V and J ends lost 0 bases and 5 bases respectively, with 14 bases between them. This CDR3 is built from 15 residues. Germline lookup yields CDR1 LGHNA and CDR2 YSLEER.

The DNA for the CDR3 is TGTGCCAGCAGTTATGGGGAGCGCACTGAAGCTTTCTTT. Its protein product is CASSYGERTEAFF. The rearrangement joins TRBV6-6 to TRBJ1-1; D call uncertain. The V gene lost 3 bases and the J gene lost 4 bases, with 9 bases spanning the gap. The CDR3 has 13 residues. Germline CDR1 reads MNHNY; CDR2 reads SVGAGI (reference sequence).

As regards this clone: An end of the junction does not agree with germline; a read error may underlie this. CDR3 amino acids: CASSFGPGNTGGLFF. DNA of the CDR3: TGTGCCAGCAGCTTCGGACCGGGGAACACCGGGGGGCTGTTTTTT. The chain has TRBV5-6 and TRBJ2-2, with a weak D call TRBD2 (6 bases). This CDR3 region has 15 residues. Germline CDR1 and CDR2: SGHDT and YYEEEE.

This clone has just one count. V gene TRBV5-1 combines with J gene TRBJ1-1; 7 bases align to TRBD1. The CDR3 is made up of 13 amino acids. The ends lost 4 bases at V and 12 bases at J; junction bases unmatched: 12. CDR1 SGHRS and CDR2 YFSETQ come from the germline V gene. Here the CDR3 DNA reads TGCGCCAGCAGCCCCACAGGGGCAGGGGCAACTTTCTTT. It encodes CASSPTGAGATFF.

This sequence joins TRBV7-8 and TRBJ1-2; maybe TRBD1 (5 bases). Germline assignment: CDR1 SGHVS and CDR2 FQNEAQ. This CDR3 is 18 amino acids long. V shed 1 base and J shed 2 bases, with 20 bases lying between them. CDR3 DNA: TGTGCCAGCAGCTTAGAAGCACGGGACTTATCGTCAAACTATGGCTACACCTTC. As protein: CASSLEARDLSSNYGYTF.

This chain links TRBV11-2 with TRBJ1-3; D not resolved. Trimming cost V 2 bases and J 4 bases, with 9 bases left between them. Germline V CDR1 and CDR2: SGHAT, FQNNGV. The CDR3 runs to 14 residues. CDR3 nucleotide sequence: TGTGCCAGCAGCTTACCAGTTACAGGAAACACCATATATTTT. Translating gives CASSLPVTGNTIYF.

The CDR3 DNA follows: TGTGCCAGCAGTTACGGAGACGAGCAGTACTTC. Protein sequence: CASSYGDEQYF. V usage is TRBV6-1 and J usage is TRBJ2-7; D unclear. V lost 5 bases and J lost 5, with 7 bases in between. The CDR3 is 11 residues long. Germline assignment: CDR1 MNHNS and CDR2 SASEGT.

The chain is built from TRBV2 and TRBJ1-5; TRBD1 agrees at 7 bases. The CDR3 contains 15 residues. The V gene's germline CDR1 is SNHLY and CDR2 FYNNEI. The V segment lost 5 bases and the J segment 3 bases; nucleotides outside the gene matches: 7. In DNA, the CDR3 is TGTGCCAGCAGTCCGGGGGACAGACCCAATCAGCCCCAGCATTTT. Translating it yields CASSPGDRPNQPQHF.

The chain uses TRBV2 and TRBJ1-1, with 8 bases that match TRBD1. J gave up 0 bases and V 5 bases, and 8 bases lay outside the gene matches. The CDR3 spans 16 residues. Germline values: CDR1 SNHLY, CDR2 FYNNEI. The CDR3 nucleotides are TGTGCCAGCAGTACGAGACAGGGGAAGATGAACACTGAAGCTTTCTTT. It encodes CASSTRQGKMNTEAFF.

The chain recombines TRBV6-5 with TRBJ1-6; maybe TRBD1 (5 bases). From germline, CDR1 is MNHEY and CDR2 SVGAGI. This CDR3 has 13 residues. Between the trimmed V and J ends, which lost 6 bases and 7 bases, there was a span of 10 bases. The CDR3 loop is CASSPQGNSPLHF. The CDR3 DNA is TGTGCCAGCAGCCCCCAGGGAAATTCACCCCTCCACTTT.

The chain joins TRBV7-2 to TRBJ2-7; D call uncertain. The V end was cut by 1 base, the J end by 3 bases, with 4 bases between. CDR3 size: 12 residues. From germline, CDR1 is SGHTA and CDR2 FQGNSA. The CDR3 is CASSLVGYEQYF. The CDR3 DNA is TGTGCCAGCAGCTTAGTCGGCTACGAGCAGTACTTC.

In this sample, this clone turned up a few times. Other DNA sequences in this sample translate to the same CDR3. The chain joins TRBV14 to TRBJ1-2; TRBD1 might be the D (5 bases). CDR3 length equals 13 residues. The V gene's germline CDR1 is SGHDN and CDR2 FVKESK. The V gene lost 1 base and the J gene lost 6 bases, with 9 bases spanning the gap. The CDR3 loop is CASSQAGIHGYTF. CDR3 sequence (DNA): TGTGCCAGCAGCCAAGCAGGGATCCATGGCTACACCTTC.

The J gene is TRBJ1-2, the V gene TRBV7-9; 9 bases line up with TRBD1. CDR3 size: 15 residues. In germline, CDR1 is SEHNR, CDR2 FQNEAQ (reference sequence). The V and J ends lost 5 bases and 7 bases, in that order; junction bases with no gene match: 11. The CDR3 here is CASSPPTGTGSGYTF. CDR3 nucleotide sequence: TGTGCCAGCAGCCCCCCCACCGGGACAGGGAGTGGCTACACCTTC.

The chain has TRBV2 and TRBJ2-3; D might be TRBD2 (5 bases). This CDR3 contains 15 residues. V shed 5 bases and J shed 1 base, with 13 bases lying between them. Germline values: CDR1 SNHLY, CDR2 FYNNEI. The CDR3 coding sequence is TGTGCCAGCAGTTCACGGGAAGGTGGCACAGATACGCAGTATTTT. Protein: CASSSREGGTDTQYF.

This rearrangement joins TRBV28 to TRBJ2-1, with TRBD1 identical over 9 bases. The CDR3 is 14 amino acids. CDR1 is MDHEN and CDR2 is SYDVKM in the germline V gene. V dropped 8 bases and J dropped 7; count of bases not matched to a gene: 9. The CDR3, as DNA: TGTGCCAGCTGGGGGAGGACAGGGGTAAATGAGCAGTTCTTC. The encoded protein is CASWGRTGVNEQFF.

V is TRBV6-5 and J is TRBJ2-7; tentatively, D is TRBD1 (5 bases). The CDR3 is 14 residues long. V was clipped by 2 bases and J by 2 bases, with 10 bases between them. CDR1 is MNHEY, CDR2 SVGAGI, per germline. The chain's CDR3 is CASSYTDRTYEQYF. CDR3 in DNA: TGTGCCAGCAGTTACACTGACAGAACCTACGAGCAGTACTTC.

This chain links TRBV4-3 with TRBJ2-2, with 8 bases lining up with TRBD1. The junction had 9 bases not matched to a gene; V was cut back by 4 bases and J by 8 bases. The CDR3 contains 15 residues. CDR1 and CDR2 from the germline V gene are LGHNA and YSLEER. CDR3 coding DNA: TGCGCCAGCAGCCGAGGCAGGGGGCGGGCGGGGGAGCTGTTTTTT. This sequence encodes CASSRGRGRAGELFF.

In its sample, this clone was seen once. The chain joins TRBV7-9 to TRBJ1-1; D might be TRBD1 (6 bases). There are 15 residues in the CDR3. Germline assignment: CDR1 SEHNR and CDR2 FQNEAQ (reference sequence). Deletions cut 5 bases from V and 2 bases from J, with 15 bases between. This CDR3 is CASSPIGTFNTEAFF. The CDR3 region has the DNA TGTGCCAGCAGCCCCATCGGGACATTCAACACTGAAGCTTTCTTT.

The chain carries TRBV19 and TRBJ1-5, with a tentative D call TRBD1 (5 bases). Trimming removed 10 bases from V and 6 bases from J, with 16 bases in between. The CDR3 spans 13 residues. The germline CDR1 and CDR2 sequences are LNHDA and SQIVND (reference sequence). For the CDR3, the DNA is TGTGCCACCTCGCCAGGGAATATTCAGCCCCAGCATTTT. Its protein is CATSPGNIQPQHF. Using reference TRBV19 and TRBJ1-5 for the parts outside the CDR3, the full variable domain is DGGITQSPKYLFRKEGQNVTLSCEQNLNHDAMYWYRQDPGQGLRLIYYSQIVNDFQKGDIAEGYSVSREKKESFPLTVTSAQKNPTAFYLCATSPGNIQPQHFGDGTRLSIL.

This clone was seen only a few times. The CDR3: CASSGSWTGRNTEAFF. Here the CDR3 DNA reads TGTGCCAGCAGCGGATCTTGGACAGGGAGGAACACTGAAGCTTTCTTT. The rearrangement uses TRBV2 and TRBJ1-1; 8 nucleotides match TRBD1. Trimming took 6 bases from V and 1 from J; bases not matched to a gene: 10. The germline V gene encodes CDR1 SNHLY and CDR2 FYNNEI. The CDR3 contains 16 residues.

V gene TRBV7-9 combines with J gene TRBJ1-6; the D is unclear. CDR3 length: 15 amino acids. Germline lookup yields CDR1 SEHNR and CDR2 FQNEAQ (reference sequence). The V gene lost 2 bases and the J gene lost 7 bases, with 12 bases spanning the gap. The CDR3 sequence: CASSLQESGNSPLHF. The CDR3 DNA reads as TGTGCCAGCAGCTTACAGGAATCGGGGAATTCACCCCTCCACTTT.

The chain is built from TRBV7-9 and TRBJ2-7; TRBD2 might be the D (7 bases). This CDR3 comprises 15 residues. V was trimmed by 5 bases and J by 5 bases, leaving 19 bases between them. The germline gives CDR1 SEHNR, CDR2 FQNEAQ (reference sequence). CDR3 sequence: CASSRELWGGHEQYF. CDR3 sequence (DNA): TGTGCCAGCAGCCGGGAGCTCTGGGGGGGCCACGAGCAGTACTTC.

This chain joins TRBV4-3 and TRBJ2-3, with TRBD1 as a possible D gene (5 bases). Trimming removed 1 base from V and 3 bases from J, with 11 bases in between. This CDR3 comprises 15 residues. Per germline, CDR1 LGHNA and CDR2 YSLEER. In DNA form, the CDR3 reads TGCGCCAGCAGCCAAGGGGGCCGTGGTACAGATACGCAGTATTTT. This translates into CASSQGGRGTDTQYF.

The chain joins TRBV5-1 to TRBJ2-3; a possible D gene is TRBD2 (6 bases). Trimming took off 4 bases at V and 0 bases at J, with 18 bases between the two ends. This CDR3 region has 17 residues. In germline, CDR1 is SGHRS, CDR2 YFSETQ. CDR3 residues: CASSPTSSLPSTDTQYF. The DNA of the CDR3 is TGCGCCAGCAGCCCGACTAGTTCCCTCCCTAGCACAGATACGCAGTATTTT. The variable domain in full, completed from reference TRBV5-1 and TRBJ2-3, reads KAGVTQTPRYLIKTRGQQVTLSCSPISGHRSVSWYQQTPGQGLQFLFEYFSETQRNKGNFPGRFSGRQFSNSRSEMNVSTLELGDSALYLCASSPTSSLPSTDTQYFGPGTRLTVL.

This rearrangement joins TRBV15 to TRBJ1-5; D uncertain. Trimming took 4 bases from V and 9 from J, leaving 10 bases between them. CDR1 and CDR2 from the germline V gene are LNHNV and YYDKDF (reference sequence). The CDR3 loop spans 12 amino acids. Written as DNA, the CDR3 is TGTGCCACCAGCACCCGGGGTACGCCCCAGCATTTT. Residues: CATSTRGTPQHF. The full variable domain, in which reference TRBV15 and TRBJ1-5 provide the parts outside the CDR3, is DAMVIQNPRYQVTQFGKPVTLSCSQTLNHNVMYWYQQKSSQAPKLLFHYYDKDFNNEADTPDNFQSRRPNTSFCFLDIRSPGLGDTAMYLCATSTRGTPQHFGDGTRLSIL.

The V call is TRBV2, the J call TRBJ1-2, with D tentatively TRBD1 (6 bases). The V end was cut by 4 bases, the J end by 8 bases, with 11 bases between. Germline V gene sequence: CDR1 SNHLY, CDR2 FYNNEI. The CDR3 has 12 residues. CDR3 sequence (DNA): TGTGCCAGCAGTGGCTACAGGGACGGCTACACCTTC. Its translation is CASSGYRDGYTF.

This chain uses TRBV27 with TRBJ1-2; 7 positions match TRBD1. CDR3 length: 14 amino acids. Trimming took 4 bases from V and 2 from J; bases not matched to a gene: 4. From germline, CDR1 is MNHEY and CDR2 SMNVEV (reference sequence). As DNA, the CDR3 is TGTGCCAGCAGTTCCGACAGGGCGAACTATGGCTACACCTTC. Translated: CASSSDRANYGYTF.

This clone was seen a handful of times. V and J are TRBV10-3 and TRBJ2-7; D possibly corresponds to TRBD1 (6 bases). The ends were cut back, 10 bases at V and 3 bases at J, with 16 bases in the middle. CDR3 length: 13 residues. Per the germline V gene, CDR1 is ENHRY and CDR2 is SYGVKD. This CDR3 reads CATYTGQNYEQYF. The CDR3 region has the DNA TGTGCCACCTACACCGGACAGAACTACGAGCAGTACTTC.

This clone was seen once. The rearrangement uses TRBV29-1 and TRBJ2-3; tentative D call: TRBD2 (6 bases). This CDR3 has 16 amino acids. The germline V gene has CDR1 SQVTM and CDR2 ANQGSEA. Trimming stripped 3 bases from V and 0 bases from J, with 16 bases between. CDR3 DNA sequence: TGCAGCGTTGATGGTTTCTCGGGAGATAGCACAGATACGCAGTATTTT. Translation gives CSVDGFSGDSTDTQYF.

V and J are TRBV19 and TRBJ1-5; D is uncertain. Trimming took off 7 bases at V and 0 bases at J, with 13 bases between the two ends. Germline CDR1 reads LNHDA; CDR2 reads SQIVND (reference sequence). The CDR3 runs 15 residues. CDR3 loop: CASNFQRYSNQPQHF. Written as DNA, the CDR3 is TGTGCCAGTAACTTCCAGCGCTATAGCAATCAGCCCCAGCATTTT.